The clone carrying this T cell receptor beta chain appeared a few times. Other DNA sequences within the sample encode an identical CDR3. CDR1 MNHEY and CDR2 SVGAGI come from the germline V gene. The V end lost 7 bases, the J end lost 3 bases, and 11 bases lay between the germline ends. This CDR3 is 13 amino acids long. Some clones are missing from TCRdb's copy, which holds only in-frame ones; the method was immunoSEQ multiplex PCR. The table has around 14,000 clones, approximately 80% seen once; the top ten hold roughly 18%. This sample was taken from a study of control samples from healthy donors and cancer patients.

This clonotype originated in a female donor with lung cancer. The chain joins TRBV6-5 to TRBJ2-3, with D possibly matching TRBD1 (6 bases). Input material: formalin-fixed, paraffin-embedded tissue. As DNA, the CDR3 is TGTGCCAGCACTAGGACAGTTACAGATACGCAGTATTTT. Its translation: CASTRTVTDTQYF.